One sample yielded the 4 T cell receptor beta chains listed below, sequenced in a study of blood T cell repertoires in COVID-19. Sequenced by immunoSEQ multiplex PCR; TCRdb stores in-frame clones only, minus some. This sample has some 180,000 clones; roughly 81% occur once, and the top ten carry about 2.7%. The sample was peripheral blood. These receptors all come from a woman older than 75 with COVID-19, enrolled during active disease.

This chain connects TRBV2 to TRBJ2-5; a weak D match, TRBD1 (5 bases). Looked up from germline, CDR1 is SNHLY and CDR2 is FYNNEI. Trimming removed 7 bases at V and 4 bases at J, with 13 bases between. CDR3 size: 13 residues. The CDR3, as DNA: TGTGCCAGCAATCAGGGTATCACAGAGACCCAGTACTTC. This sequence encodes CASNQGITETQYF.

V usage is TRBV11-3 and J usage is TRBJ1-1, with no clear D. The CDR3 loop spans 13 amino acids. Germline assignment: CDR1 SGHNT and CDR2 YENEEA. V was cut by 0 bases and J by 6 bases, with 8 bases left in between. DNA for the CDR3: TGTGCCAGCAGCTTAGAGTTTCGGGCTGAAGCTTTCTTT. It specifies CASSLEFRAEAFF.

The J gene is TRBJ2-1, the V gene TRBV19; D unclear. V lost 6 bases and J lost 0, with 6 bases in between. CDR1 is LNHDA and CDR2 is SQIVND in the germline V gene (reference sequence). The CDR3 has 13 residues. The CDR3 spells CASSPSSYNEQFF. As DNA, the CDR3 is TGTGCCAGTAGCCCCTCCTCCTACAATGAGCAGTTCTTC.

The CDR3 region is CASSSTGTGYGYTF. CDR3 nucleotide sequence: TGTGCCAGCAGTTCAACCGGGACAGGCTATGGCTACACCTTC. V is TRBV28 and J is TRBJ1-2, with TRBD1 matching over 8 bases. The CDR3 sequence is 14 residues long. V shed 4 bases, J shed 4 bases, and the junction held 5 bases outside the gene matches. CDR1 and CDR2 (germline): MDHEN, SYDVKM.